This T cell receptor beta chain was found in a study of regulatory T cells in long-lasting Graves disease. Study-wide context: Under 3 months of antithyroid drugs had been taken by newly diagnosed Graves' patients. General study points: Persistent cases favored TRBV28, TRBJ1-2 and TRBJ2-5.

Relying on iRepertoire HTBI primers and Arm-PCR of CDR3 regions, the team built TCR beta libraries. TCRdb fed the multiplex PCR reads into MiXCR, producing one record per CDR3 protein. The sample includes 250,000 to 300,000 distinct CDR3 sequences, 15% to 20% of them seen just once. This clonotype was seen repeatedly, ten times or more. Its antigen remains unknown. The V gene's germline CDR1 is SQVTM and CDR2 ANQGSEA. The CDR3 totals 12 residues. V was trimmed by 4 bases and J by 6 bases, leaving 9 bases between them. The time point is: newly diagnosed GD, antithyroid drugs for less than 3 months. Generation of the TCR library employed RNA extracted from PBMCs. The same data also went into a second study, on T cells in Graves' hyperthyroidism and ophthalmopathy. That source adds: In validation, the model predicted ophthalmopathy. These predictions came a median roughly six months before onset.

The V and J genes are TRBV29-1 and TRBJ1-4; no definite D call. The sequence was collected from a woman in her twenties or thirties with Graves disease. The sequences come from peripheral blood mononuclear cells (PBMCs), collected at new diagnosis, from a patient treated with antithyroid drugs. CDR3 loop: CSVAGKDEKLFF. The CDR3, as DNA: TGCAGCGTTGCTGGGAAAGATGAAAAACTGTTTTTT.